This paragraph reports one T cell receptor beta chain. Its antigen is unidentified. The data were taken from a study of identical twins. TCRdb redid the calling of the 5' RACE reads with MiXCR, one entry per CDR3 protein. The sample contains about 240,000 distinct CDR3 sequences, 6.5% to 9% of which appear only once. Whole-study results and caveats: Reduced insertions were recorded for abundant cord blood beta clonotypes, with no such pattern in memory repertoires. When twins shared out-of-frame alpha sequences, those sequences had excess low generation probability.

V was clipped by 4 bases and J by 6 bases; unmatched bases: 10. The CDR3 consists of 16 residues. The germline CDR1 and CDR2 sequences are SGHKS and YYEKEE (reference sequence). The sample also formed part of further work on yellow fever vaccine responses in identical twins.

This chain links TRBV5-5 with TRBJ2-2, with 9 bases lining up with TRBD1. The sample comprised CD8+ T cells sorted from blood. This TCR was sampled from a woman under 30 in good health. The CDR3 coding sequence is TGTGCCAGCAGCCGCGTGAGGGACAGGGCCCCCGGGGAGCTGTTTTTT. It codes for CASSRVRDRAPGELFF.